These 15 T cell receptor beta chains came from one sample sequenced in a study of blood T cell repertoires in COVID-19. The data were produced by immunoSEQ multiplex PCR, yet TCRdb's version contains in-frame clones alone and is incomplete. The table shows over 300,000 clones, with around 83% occurring only once. The sample taken for sequencing was peripheral blood. These receptors came from a woman in her forties or fifties with acute or convalescent COVID-19.

The genes are TRBV30 and TRBJ1-1; D gene ambiguous. The germline V gene encodes CDR1 GTSNPN and CDR2 SVGIG (reference sequence). V was cut by 4 bases and J by 2 bases, with 11 bases left in between. The CDR3 covers 13 residues. This chain's CDR3 is CAWTRVSNTEAFF. CDR3 bases: TGTGCCTGGACGCGGGTGAGTAACACTGAAGCTTTCTTT.

The V call is TRBV4-1, the J call TRBJ1-1, with D unresolved. V lost 1 base to trimming and J lost 6 bases, with 9 bases between them. The CDR3 sequence is 13 residues long. Looked up from germline, CDR1 is MGHRA and CDR2 is YSYEKL. CDR3 region: CASSQAGTPEAFF. CDR3 nucleotides: TGCGCCAGCAGCCAAGCGGGAACACCTGAAGCTTTCTTT.

The chain is built from TRBV7-6 and TRBJ1-1, with D uncertain. V dropped 1 base and J dropped 8 bases, with 11 bases sitting between them. The CDR3 runs 13 residues. The germline gives CDR1 SGHVS, CDR2 FNYEAQ. CDR3: CASSLEAGREAFF. The CDR3 coding sequence is TGTGCCAGCAGCTTAGAGGCGGGGAGAGAAGCTTTCTTT.

The V and J genes are TRBV5-4 and TRBJ2-5; D perhaps matches TRBD1 (7 bases). The CDR3 is 15 residues long. Trimming left V 3 bases short and J 2 bases short, with 14 bases between. Germline assignment: CDR1 SGHNT and CDR2 YYREEE (reference sequence). CDR3 bases: TGTGCCAGCAGCTCGCCAGGGGGGACACAAGAGACCCAGTACTTC. Amino acids: CASSSPGGTQETQYF.

This clone turned up a few times. The chain combines TRBV6-2 or TRBV6-3 with TRBJ1-2; tentatively, D is TRBD1 (5 bases). The CDR3 contains 16 residues. CDR1 is MNHEY, CDR2 SVGEGT, per germline. The V gene lost 0 bases and the J gene lost 4 bases, with 15 bases spanning the gap. The CDR3 DNA reads as TGTGCCAGCAGTTACTCGATCTTTAGGGGAGGCTATGGCTACACCTTC. Residues: CASSYSIFRGGYGYTF.

V usage is TRBV20-1 and J usage is TRBJ2-3, with 13 bases lining up with TRBD2. After removal of 3 bases from V and 0 bases from J, the junction contained 12 bases not matched to a gene. Germline CDR1 is DFQATT and CDR2 is SNEGSKA (reference sequence). This CDR3 has 19 residues. The DNA for the CDR3 is TGCAGTGCTAGTCAATGGACTAGCGGGAGTCTCTCTAGCACAGATACGCAGTATTTT. This translates into CSASQWTSGSLSSTDTQYF.

This clone was observed once. The rearrangement uses TRBV29-1 and TRBJ2-7; D is possibly TRBD2 (6 bases). Germline-derived CDR1 and CDR2 are SQVTM and ANQGSEA. Trimming pared 4 bases from V and 6 bases from J, leaving 16 bases between. The CDR3 consists of 13 residues. CDR3 amino acids: CSVAQLANGEQYV. In nucleotides, the CDR3 is TGCAGCGTTGCACAGCTAGCGAACGGCGAGCAGTACGTC.

The CDR3 reads CASSQGASTDTQYF. The CDR3 coding sequence is TGTGCCAGCAGCCAGGGTGCTAGCACAGATACGCAGTATTTT. This rearrangement joins TRBV27 to TRBJ2-3, with D possibly TRBD1 on 5 matching bases. The germline CDR1 and CDR2 sequences are MNHEY and SMNVEV (reference sequence). The CDR3 has 14 residues. Trimming stripped 6 bases from V and 0 bases from J, with 10 bases between.

The V and J genes are TRBV2 and TRBJ1-5; 7 bases are a match to TRBD1. V shed 6 bases and J 6 bases; nucleotides not matched to a gene: 8. The length of the CDR3 is 14 residues. Germline V gives CDR1 SNHLY, CDR2 FYNNEI. The CDR3 reads CASSPGQVAQPQHF. CDR3 nucleotide sequence: TGTGCCAGCAGCCCTGGACAGGTCGCTCAGCCCCAGCATTTT.

This chain uses TRBV3-1 (or the pseudogene TRBV3-2) with TRBJ1-1; 7 bases agree with TRBD1. Germline V CDR1 and CDR2: LGHDT, YNNKEL (reference sequence). Unmatched junction bases numbered 6, after V lost 4 bases and J lost 4 bases. The CDR3 runs to 14 residues. DNA for the CDR3: TGTGCCAGCAGCCCCCTGACAGGGAGCACTGAAGCTTTCTTT. This translates into CASSPLTGSTEAFF.

This chain links TRBV7-9 with TRBJ2-5, with 8 nucleotides matching TRBD2. The CDR3 is 16 amino acids. The ends lost 6 bases at V and 0 bases at J; junction bases unmatched: 9. CDR1 is SEHNR, CDR2 FQNEAQ, per germline (reference sequence). CDR3 bases: TGTGCCAGCAGACAGAGCGGGAGCGATTACCAAGAGACCCAGTACTTC. This encodes CASRQSGSDYQETQYF.

The genes are TRBV10-3 and TRBJ2-3, with 11 nucleotides matching TRBD2. The CDR3 contains 21 residues. CDR1 is ENHRY, CDR2 SYGVKD, per germline. J gave up 2 bases and V 6 bases, and 22 bases lay outside the gene matches. The CDR3 coding sequence is TGTGCCATCAGGTCCCCAACCGGGACAGTAGGACTAGCGGGCCTCACAGATACGCAGTATTTT. Translation gives CAIRSPTGTVGLAGLTDTQYF.

The V gene is TRBV30, the J gene TRBJ2-3; D remains unclear. This CDR3 is 15 amino acids long. Per germline, CDR1 GTSNPN and CDR2 SVGIG (reference sequence). V lost 6 bases and J lost 0, with 16 bases in between. In DNA form, the CDR3 reads TGTGCCTGCCTGCCCACTTTGTCGAGCACAGATACGCAGTATTTT. Protein: CACLPTLSSTDTQYF.

This clone was counted a single time. The chain combines TRBV14 with TRBJ1-2; no reliable D call. The germline gives CDR1 SGHDN, CDR2 FVKESK. V was clipped by 2 bases and J by 4 bases, with 17 bases between them. This CDR3 region has 16 residues. The CDR3 nucleotides read TGTGCCAGCAGCCAATTTGTGAGGAAGAAAAGCTATGGCTACACCTTC. Translation gives CASSQFVRKKSYGYTF.

The rearrangement uses TRBV5-1 and TRBJ2-3; 12 nucleotides line up with TRBD2. The CDR3 extends over 18 amino acids. Germline V gene lookup returns CDR1 SGHRS and CDR2 YFSETQ. V shed 2 bases and J 0 bases; nucleotides not matched to a gene: 7. CDR3 residues: CASSLLAGGAPSTDTQYF. CDR3 DNA: TGCGCCAGCAGCTTACTAGCGGGAGGAGCCCCTAGCACAGATACGCAGTATTTT.